The entry that follows covers one TCR beta chain sequence. From germline, CDR1 is MNHEY and CDR2 SMNVEV (reference sequence). The length of the CDR3 is 12 residues. Trimming removed 5 bases from V and 4 bases from J, with 8 bases in between. Enrolled through a virtual design, the participants were between roughly 18 and 90 years of age and came from 24 US areas. Contact with a PCR-confirmed or clinician-diagnosed COVID-19 case occurred within 2 weeks of entry. The data were taken from a study of blood T cell repertoires in COVID-19. Study summary: PBMCs, B-cell-depleted T cells, or T cells were the source of the cDNA or gDNA that made up the material.

Some clones are missing from TCRdb's copy, which holds only in-frame ones; the method was immunoSEQ multiplex PCR. The sample records approximately 380,000 clones, about 89% being singletons. The chain links TRBV27 to TRBJ1-1; unclear D gene. Source material: PBMCs or T cells enriched from blood (not recorded which). This TCR was sampled from a woman aged 40 to 55 who had been exposed to COVID-19. The CDR3 loop is CASSPGGTEAFF. For the CDR3, the DNA is TGTGCCAGCAGTCCAGGAGGCACTGAAGCTTTCTTT.